This paragraph reports one T cell receptor (beta chain). Its specific antigen is unknown. There are no base qualities to consult, and no much larger clone falls within one base. Healthy HIV-negative adults with no recently reported acute infections or vaccinations were included as donors. Every donor was a Caucasian adult residing in Nashville, Tennessee, USA. CD4+ T cells were enriched by magnetic negative selection, after which naive cells were positively selected on CD45RA and the negative fraction was taken as the memory subset. Blood was collected by leukapheresis, and PBMCs were isolated by Ficoll-Histopaque density gradient centrifugation and then cryopreserved in liquid nitrogen vapor phase. Analytical flow cytometry was used to check the purity and quantity of every magnetically sorted T cell population. From each sorted fraction, genomic DNA was isolated and quantified by UV absorbance on a Nanodrop 2000c.

Using the deep immunoSEQ assay, multiplex PCR amplified TCR CDR3 regions from genomic DNA. Extracted genomic DNA from each cell subset was distributed evenly across all wells of several immunoSEQ 96-well plates, and each plate was treated as a replicate. For sorted subsets, each replicate PCR was loaded with approximately 0.2 ug genomic DNA, equivalent to 25,000 to 35,000 T cell genomes. Purified libraries were measured with a Qubit 3.0 fluorometer, size-checked on a Bioanalyzer 2100, and measured again with the KAPA Library Quantification kit. A separate single-read 150-cycle Illumina NextSeq 550 flow cell was used to sequence each immunoSEQ 96-well plate. Under the source paper's analysis protocol: Because the immunoSEQ output included only junctional sequences and no quality scores, the filtering could not be the same as the filtering used for full-length reads. Sequences were annotated with PyIR, a Python wrapper for IgBLAST v1.9, using IMGT germline references to assign V/J genes and CDR3. Any read was removed if the V/J assignment was weak (E-value above 1e-6), the CDR3 was missing, or the read contained stop codons, out-of-frame junctions, or ambiguous translated residues. V3J clonotypes were defined by identical inferred V gene, J gene, and CDR3 amino acid sequence. Percentage overlap between repertoires was calculated by dividing the number of shared unique clonotypes by the size of the smaller repertoire. RTK rarefaction, the Chao1 estimator, and Recon v2.1 estimates of unobserved clonotypes were used to assess repertoire richness. OLGA was used to compute generation probabilities for all TCRbeta clonotypes that the gDNA method yielded from a handful of donors. The clones in this table, taken by TCRdb from immuneACCESS, are in-frame only. Not every clone is retained; where verified, under half of the shortfall comes from an unresolved V gene, and the cause of the rest is unknown. V and J calls plus clone size are reproduced from that table; the DNA served to infer D and trimming. The sample yields about 960,000 clones; approximately 80% were counted once. The ten biggest clones cover over 1.3% of the sample.

V loses 4 bases, J loses 2 bases, and the germline ends lie 13 bases apart. Measured from the cysteine to the phenylalanine, the CDR3 is 15 residues long. Left in the record is the CDR3 DNA by itself, 45 bases read in frame from the first base. CDR1 and CDR2 are drawn from the germline V gene: SGHRS, YFSETQ. The data derive from a study of shared clonotypes between healthy human individuals (dated by TCRdb to 2018 to 2020). Background on the whole study: The cohort included three men and two women between 18 and 49 years of age. For each donor, CD4 naive and CD4 memory were each run on three plates, CD8 naive on two plates, and CD8 memory on one plate. Blood TCR repertoires of about 5 healthy adults were deeply sequenced to estimate repertoire size and the extent of clonotype sharing between individuals. Libraries were prepared and TCR repertoires were sequenced by different laboratories using diverse techniques, in order to increase sequencing depth and limit assay-specific biases. Between about 0.9 and 9 billion PBMCs per donor were obtained by leukapheresis.

Points the paper makes about the study in general: The genetic and exposure-history diversity represented was limited by the small number of donors. Incomplete sequencing was indicated by rarefaction of sorted-subset datasets, despite the large sequencing depth. When a few donors were compared, the shared fraction of clonotypes was 5% to 6.5% for naive CD4, 3.5% for naive CD8, 2% to 2.5% for memory CD4, and 0.4% for memory CD8. Only blood was sampled, and tissue TCR repertoires likely differ from those in blood. Higher generation probabilities were observed for clonotypes shared by all four sorted-subset donors than for non-shared clonotypes. Estimated clonotype richness was generally larger for naive than for memory subsets. Based on pairwise subsampling, the degree of clonotype sharing among donors was expected to be affected by sequencing depth.

The rearrangement joined TRBV5-1 to TRBJ2-1; TRBD2 is perhaps the D gene, given 5 matching bases. The clonotype was recovered from a man aged 18 to 35 in good health. The sequenced material came from memory CD4+ T cells sorted from blood. According to the study, the label for this sample's cell subset or site signals: CD45RA-negative fraction. The CDR3 region reads CASSPGVDAYNEQFF. The DNA sequence is TGCGCCAGCAGCCCCGGGGTGGATGCCTACAATGAGCAGTTCTTC.